This T cell receptor (beta chain) appears in the sequencing data of a study of cytomegalovirus exposure and HLA in healthy donors. Broader study findings: CMV serostatus was the only recorded immune exposure for donors.

13 Jbeta primers and 60 Vbeta primers were used for the PCR. The assay was immunoSEQ multiplex PCR, and TCRdb's table has in-frame clones only and misses some. This table holds approximately 53,000 clones, around 80% found once. There are 13 residues in the CDR3. The V gene end was trimmed by 2 bases and the J gene end by 9 bases; junction bases not matched to a gene: 5. In germline, CDR1 is SGDLS, CDR2 YYNGEE. Healthy donors of bone marrow made up the group. The study sampled nominally healthy donors, though unrecorded immune exposures were likely. As to this clone: Its antigen is still unknown.

The genes are TRBV9 and TRBJ2-1, with 7 bases identical to TRBD1. The receptor was derived from a man between 25 and 39 years old in good health and CMV-seropositive. The sample was PBMCs. The CDR3 nucleotides are TGTGCCAGCAGCGTGAACAGGGGATTTGAGCAGTTCTTC. It specifies CASSVNRGFEQFF. The full variable domain, completed using reference TRBV9 and TRBJ2-1, is DSGVTQTPKHLITATGQRVTLRCSPRSGDLSVYWYQQSLDQGLQFLIQYYNGEERAKGNILERFSAQQFPDLHSELNLSSLELGDSALYFCASSVNRGFEQFFGPGTRLTVL.